The 27 T cell receptor beta chains presented below share a single source sample, sequenced in a study of T cells in Graves' hyperthyroidism and ophthalmopathy. TCR beta CDR3 regions were amplified from RNA. First-round RT-PCR with HTBI primers amplified the TCR CDR3 region. Each CDR3 protein gets one entry after TCRdb re-called the multiplex PCR reads with MiXCR. The data contain a few hundred thousand distinct CDR3 sequences, around 15% of them singletons. The sequenced sample was blood. The source is a woman aged 35 to 49 with Graves' ophthalmopathy.

The sample holds many counts of this clonotype. The genes are TRBV7-8 and TRBJ1-6; 7 bases agree with TRBD1. V was clipped by 6 bases and J by 7 bases; unmatched bases: 6. The CDR3 sequence is 14 residues long. Germline-derived CDR1 and CDR2 are SGHVS and FQNEAQ. The CDR3 DNA reads TGTGCCAGCAGTCCGGACAGGTCAAATTCACCCCTCCACTTT. This encodes CASSPDRSNSPLHF.

This clonotype was seen a few times. The genes are TRBV27 and TRBJ2-1; TRBD2 matches 12 bases. CDR3 size: 15 residues. With 3 bases clipped from V and 9 bases from J, the junction kept 6 bases outside the gene matches. The germline gives CDR1 MNHEY, CDR2 SMNVEV (reference sequence). Here the CDR3 reads CASSFLGLAGTEQFF. The DNA for the CDR3 is TGTGCCAGCAGTTTCTTGGGACTAGCGGGTACTGAGCAGTTCTTC.

V is TRBV5-1 and J is TRBJ2-1; D call uncertain. This CDR3 has 16 residues. V was cut by 0 bases and J by 4 bases, with 14 bases left in between. CDR1 is SGHRS, CDR2 YFSETQ, per germline. CDR3: CASSLGLGLGYNEQFF. Written as DNA, the CDR3 is TGCGCCAGCAGCTTGGGGCTGGGTCTGGGATACAATGAGCAGTTCTTC.

This clonotype was found many times. The gene calls are TRBV6-1 and TRBJ2-3, with 10 bases matching TRBD1. CDR3 length: 17 amino acids. Trimming at V came to 5 bases and at J to 1 base, leaving 9 bases not matched to a gene. The germline gives CDR1 MNHNS, CDR2 SASEGT. The chain's CDR3 is CASSRTGGGSGTDTQYF. The CDR3 bases are TGTGCCAGCAGTAGGACAGGGGGGGGATCGGGCACAGATACGCAGTATTTT.

This clonotype has ten or more counts. CDR3 sequence (DNA): TGTGCCACCAGCAGAAGGACAGCAACCTACAATGAGCAGTTCTTC. It codes for CATSRRTATYNEQFF. The chain is built from TRBV15 and TRBJ2-1, with a tentative D call TRBD1 (6 bases). The CDR3 covers 15 residues. V lost 2 bases to trimming and J lost 2 bases, with 10 bases between them. Per the germline V gene, CDR1 is LNHNV and CDR2 is YYDKDF (reference sequence).

This clonotype was seen many times. The CDR3 DNA follows: TGTGCCAGCAGCCCGGACAGTAATTCACCCCTCCACTTT. Protein: CASSPDSNSPLHF. The genes are TRBV7-2 and TRBJ1-6; a weak D match, TRBD1 (6 bases). Germline V gene data show CDR1 as SGHTA and CDR2 as FQGNSA. The CDR3 is made up of 13 amino acids. V was shortened by 5 bases and J by 6 bases, with 8 bases between the two germline ends.

There are many counts of this clonotype. J is TRBJ2-1 and V is TRBV20-1, with 11 bases lining up with TRBD2. Per germline, CDR1 DFQATT and CDR2 SNEGSKA (reference sequence). Trimming cost V 5 bases and J 3 bases; bases outside gene matches: 6. The CDR3 contains 15 residues. DNA for the CDR3: TGCAGTGCTGGCGGGACTAGCGGCAACTACAATGAGCAGTTCTTC. Translating gives CSAGGTSGNYNEQFF.

The V gene is TRBV2, the J gene TRBJ1-6, with 10 bases fitting TRBD1. Unmatched junction bases numbered 7, after V lost 7 bases and J lost 1 base. Germline CDR1 is SNHLY and CDR2 is FYNNEI. There are 17 residues in the CDR3. This CDR3 reads CASKPTGGESYNSPLHF. Written as DNA, the CDR3 is TGTGCCAGCAAACCGACAGGGGGCGAATCCTATAATTCACCCCTCCACTTT.

This clonotype was seen repeatedly, ten times or more. The chain has TRBV2 and TRBJ2-5; D tentatively fits TRBD1 or TRBD2 (5 bases each). The CDR3 has 11 residues. Germline values: CDR1 SNHLY, CDR2 FYNNEI. V lost 7 bases to trimming and J lost 4 bases, with 7 bases between them. The chain's CDR3 is CASIGGETQYF. The CDR3, as DNA: TGTGCCAGCATTGGGGGAGAGACCCAGTACTTC.

This clonotype appeared a few times. V usage is TRBV19 and J usage is TRBJ1-3; tentatively, D is TRBD1 (6 bases). CDR1 is LNHDA, CDR2 SQIVND, per germline (reference sequence). The CDR3 extends over 16 amino acids. The germline V and J ends were trimmed by 10 bases and 1 base, with 20 bases remaining between them. The CDR3 region has the DNA TGTGCCACCAGTCGGGGGGGCGCAGGATCTGGAAACACCATATATTTT. This translates into CATSRGGAGSGNTIYF. The full variable domain, rest sourced from reference TRBV19 and TRBJ1-3, is DGGITQSPKYLFRKEGQNVTLSCEQNLNHDAMYWYRQDPGQGLRLIYYSQIVNDFQKGDIAEGYSVSREKKESFPLTVTSAQKNPTAFYLCATSRGGAGSGNTIYFGEGSWLTVV.

The sample holds many counts of this clonotype. This chain joins TRBV3-1 and TRBJ2-7; D may correspond to TRBD1 or TRBD2 (5 bases each). CDR3 length equals 14 residues. The V and J ends lost 4 bases and 3 bases respectively, with 13 bases between them. CDR1 is LGHDT and CDR2 is YNNKEL in the germline V gene (reference sequence). The CDR3 coding sequence is TGTGCCAGCAGCCTTCGAGGGGTCGGCTACGAGCAGTACTTC. This encodes CASSLRGVGYEQYF.

This clonotype occurred many times. The chain recombines TRBV18 with TRBJ1-1; D unresolved. This CDR3 region has 15 residues. Trimming cost V 6 bases and J 1 base, with 15 bases left between them. CDR1 KGHSH and CDR2 LQKENI come from the germline V gene. CDR3 DNA sequence: TGTGCCAGCTCCTTCGAGCGATTGGAGAACACTGAAGCTTTCTTT. Amino acid sequence: CASSFERLENTEAFF.

This clonotype was seen at least ten times. The rearrangement uses TRBV11-1 and TRBJ1-6; D is perhaps TRBD1 (6 bases). CDR3 size: 15 residues. Germline CDR1 SGHAT, CDR2 FQDESV (reference sequence). V lost 7 bases and J lost 3, with 13 bases in between. The CDR3 DNA reads TGTGCCAGCACCAAGGGGGGCAGCTATAATTCACCCCTCCACTTT. This gives the protein CASTKGGSYNSPLHF.

This clonotype was counted between two and nine times. This rearrangement joins TRBV4-1 to TRBJ2-1; a possible D gene is TRBD2 (6 bases). V was trimmed by 3 bases and J by 0 bases, leaving 21 bases between them. Germline CDR1 MGHRA, CDR2 YSYEKL. The CDR3 extends over 19 amino acids. The CDR3 reads CASSHPRGGAGSSYNEQFF. In DNA, the CDR3 is TGCGCCAGCAGCCACCCCCGGGGAGGAGCGGGCAGCTCCTACAATGAGCAGTTCTTC.

A remark on this clonotype: A much larger clone sits a single nucleotide away, making a read error possible. V is TRBV28 and J is TRBJ2-1; 9 bases are a match to TRBD1. This CDR3 comprises 14 residues. CDR1 MDHEN and CDR2 SYDVKM come from the germline V gene. The CDR3: CASGRDRVANGQFF. CDR3 in DNA: TGTGCCAGCGGCCGGGACAGGGTAGCCAATGGGCAGTTCTTC.

J is TRBJ2-1 and V is TRBV6-1; 12 bases agree with TRBD2. This CDR3 spans 22 amino acids. Per germline, CDR1 MNHNS and CDR2 SASEGT. V shed 6 bases, J shed 0 bases, and the junction held 21 bases outside the gene matches. CDR3 DNA: TGTGCCAGCAGCCCGACGCTTGGACTAGCGGGGACTACGGGCTACTCCTACAATGAGCAGTTCTTC. Translated, it gives CASSPTLGLAGTTGYSYNEQFF.

This clonotype occurred once. The rearrangement links TRBV3-1 to TRBJ2-6; TRBD1 agrees at 8 bases. The V segment lost 3 bases and the J segment 2 bases; nucleotides outside the gene matches: 6. CDR3 length equals 17 residues. Germline CDR1 reads LGHDT; CDR2 reads YNNKEL (reference sequence). As DNA, the CDR3 is TGTGCCAGCAGCCAGGGCAGGGGGCCCCCTGGGGCCAACGTCCTGACTTTC. Amino acid sequence: CASSQGRGPPGANVLTF. The whole variable domain, remainder taken from reference TRBV3-1 and TRBJ2-6, is DTAVSQTPKYLVTQMGNDKSIKCEQNLGHDTMYWYKQDSKKFLKIMFSYNNKELIINETVPNRFSPKSPDKAHLNLHINSLELGDSAVYFCASSQGRGPPGANVLTFGAGSRLTVL.

This clonotype was seen repeatedly, ten times or more. The chain recombines TRBV3-1 with TRBJ2-1; 9 nucleotides line up with TRBD2. The ends lost 5 bases at V and 4 bases at J; junction bases unmatched: 6. Germline CDR1 reads LGHDT; CDR2 reads YNNKEL (reference sequence). CDR3 length equals 15 residues. The CDR3 region is CASSVSGRYYNEQFF. The CDR3 bases are TGTGCCAGCAGCGTTAGCGGGAGATATTACAATGAGCAGTTCTTC.

This clonotype was recorded a few times. The V and J genes are TRBV4-1 and TRBJ1-3; D is ambiguous. This CDR3 contains 17 residues. Trimming stripped 2 bases from V and 0 bases from J, with 14 bases between. Germline V gene lookup returns CDR1 MGHRA and CDR2 YSYEKL. CDR3 DNA sequence: TGCGCCAGCAGCCAATCCCCCGCCAAAAGCTCTGGAAACACCATATATTTT. Its protein is CASSQSPAKSSGNTIYF.

V usage is TRBV18 and J usage is TRBJ1-5; 8 nucleotides line up with TRBD1. The CDR3 consists of 14 residues. Germline lookup yields CDR1 KGHSH and CDR2 LQKENI. V trimming: 6 bases; J trimming: 7 bases; junction bases outside the gene matches: 8. The CDR3 DNA is TGTGCCAGCTCCCGGGCACAGGGGGTCCAGCCCCAGCATTTT. It codes for CASSRAQGVQPQHF.

The J gene is TRBJ2-5, the V gene TRBV29-1, with 7 bases that match TRBD1. V gave up 6 bases and J gave up 1 base; unmatched junction bases: 5. From germline, CDR1 is SQVTM and CDR2 ANQGSEA. The CDR3 contains 13 residues. Here the CDR3 DNA reads TGCAGCGTGGGACAGCTCGCCCAAGAGACCCAGTACTTC. It encodes CSVGQLAQETQYF.

This clonotype showed up many times. This sequence joins TRBV11-2 and TRBJ2-7, with no clear D. V shed 4 bases and J shed 0 bases, with 10 bases lying between them. The CDR3 is 14 amino acids. Germline CDR1 and CDR2: SGHAT and FQNNGV. CDR3 coding DNA: TGTGCCAGCAGCTCACACCTTATCTCCTACGAGCAGTACTTC. Amino acid sequence: CASSSHLISYEQYF. Variable domain in full (rest from reference TRBV11-2 and TRBJ2-7): EAGVAQSPRYKIIEKRQSVAFWCNPISGHATLYWYQQILGQGPKLLIQFQNNGVVDDSQLPKDRFSAERLKGVDSTLKIQPAKLEDSAVYLCASSSHLISYEQYFGPGTRLTVT.

This clonotype was recorded at least ten times. V is TRBV5-4 and J is TRBJ1-1, with a weak D call TRBD1 (5 bases). The CDR3 totals 14 residues. Germline CDR1 SGHNT, CDR2 YYREEE (reference sequence). Trimming pared 2 bases from V and 5 bases from J, leaving 13 bases between. The CDR3 reads CASSLPGLKTEAFF. The CDR3, as DNA: TGTGCCAGCAGCTTACCAGGGTTAAAGACTGAAGCTTTCTTT.

In its sample, this clonotype was seen many times. The rearrangement joins TRBV20-1 to TRBJ2-5; D is perhaps TRBD2 (5 bases). The CDR3 has 13 residues. Trimming took off 2 bases at V and 2 bases at J, with 9 bases between the two ends. Germline V gives CDR1 DFQATT, CDR2 SNEGSKA (reference sequence). CDR3 sequence (DNA): TGCAGTGCTAGATCGGGGTTTCAAGAGACCCAGTACTTC. Translated: CSARSGFQETQYF.

The chain combines TRBV9 with TRBJ2-2; possible D gene TRBD2, 6 bases. Germline V CDR1 and CDR2: SGDLS, YYNGEE. CDR3 length: 15 residues. V lost 3 bases to trimming and J lost 2 bases, with 11 bases between them. This CDR3 is CASSATGLNTGELFF. The DNA for the CDR3 is TGTGCCAGCAGCGCGACGGGACTTAACACCGGGGAGCTGTTTTTT.

This clonotype came up many times. The rearrangement links TRBV7-9 to TRBJ2-7, with D possibly TRBD2 on 6 matching bases. Germline values: CDR1 SEHNR, CDR2 FQNEAQ (reference sequence). This CDR3 spans 15 amino acids. V was shortened by 8 bases and J by 7 bases, with 24 bases between the two germline ends. The CDR3: CASSPAWTTFGEQYF. CDR3 bases: TGTGCCAGCTCCCCCGCCTGGACTACCTTCGGAGAGCAGTACTTC.

At least ten counts were recorded for this clonotype. The V gene is TRBV6-1, the J gene TRBJ1-1; a weak D match, TRBD1 (5 bases). V lost 8 bases and J 0 bases, leaving 16 bases between the germline ends. This CDR3 has 15 amino acids. The germline gives CDR1 MNHNS, CDR2 SASEGT. CDR3 nucleotides: TGTGCCAGCGGGGCTAACAAACGGGTGAACACTGAAGCTTTCTTT. Protein: CASGANKRVNTEAFF.